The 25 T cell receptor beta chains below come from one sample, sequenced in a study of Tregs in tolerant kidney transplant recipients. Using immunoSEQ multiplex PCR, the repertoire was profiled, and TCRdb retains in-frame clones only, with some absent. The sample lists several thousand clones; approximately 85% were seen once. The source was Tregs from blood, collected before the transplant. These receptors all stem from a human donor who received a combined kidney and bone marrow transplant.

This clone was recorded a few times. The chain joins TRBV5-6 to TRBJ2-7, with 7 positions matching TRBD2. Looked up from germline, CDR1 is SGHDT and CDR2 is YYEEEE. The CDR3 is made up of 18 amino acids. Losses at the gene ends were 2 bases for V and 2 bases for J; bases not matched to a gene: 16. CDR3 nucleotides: TGTGCCAGCAGCTTCACCCGCGGGGGAGCGGGAATCACCTACGAGCAGTACTTC. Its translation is CASSFTRGGAGITYEQYF.

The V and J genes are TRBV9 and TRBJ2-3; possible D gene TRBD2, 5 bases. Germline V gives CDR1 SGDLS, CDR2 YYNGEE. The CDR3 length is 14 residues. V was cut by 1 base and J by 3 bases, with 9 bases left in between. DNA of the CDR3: TGTGCCAGCAGCGTACGTTCGGGAACAGATACGCAGTATTTT. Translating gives CASSVRSGTDTQYF.

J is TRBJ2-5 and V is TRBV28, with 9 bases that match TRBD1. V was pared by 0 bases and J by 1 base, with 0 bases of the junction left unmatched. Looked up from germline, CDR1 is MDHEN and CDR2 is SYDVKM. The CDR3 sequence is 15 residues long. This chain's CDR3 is CASSLWTGGQETQYF. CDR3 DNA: TGTGCCAGCAGTTTATGGACAGGGGGCCAAGAGACCCAGTACTTC. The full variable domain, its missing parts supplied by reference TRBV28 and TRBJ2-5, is DVKVTQSSRYLVKRTGEKVFLECVQDMDHENMFWYRQDPGLGLRLIYFSYDVKMKEKGDIPEGYSVSREKKERFSLILESASTNQTSMYLCASSLWTGGQETQYFGPGTRLLVL.

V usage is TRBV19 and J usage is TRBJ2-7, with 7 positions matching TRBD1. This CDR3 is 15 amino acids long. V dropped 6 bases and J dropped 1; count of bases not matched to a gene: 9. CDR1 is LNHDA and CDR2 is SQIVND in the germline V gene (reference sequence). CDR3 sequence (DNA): TGTGCCAGTAGCCCCCAGGGGGTACCTTCCTACGAGCAGTACTTC. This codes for CASSPQGVPSYEQYF.

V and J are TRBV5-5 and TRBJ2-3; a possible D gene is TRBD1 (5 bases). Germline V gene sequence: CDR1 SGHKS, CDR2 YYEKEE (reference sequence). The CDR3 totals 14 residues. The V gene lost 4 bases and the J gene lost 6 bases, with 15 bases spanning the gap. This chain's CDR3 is CASSTQGKTDTQYF. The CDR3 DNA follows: TGTGCCAGCAGCACCCAGGGAAAGACGGATACGCAGTATTTT.

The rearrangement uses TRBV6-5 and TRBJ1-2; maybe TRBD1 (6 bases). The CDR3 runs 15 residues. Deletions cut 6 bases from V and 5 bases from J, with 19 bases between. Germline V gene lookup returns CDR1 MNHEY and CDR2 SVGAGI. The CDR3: CASRGLGARGYGYTF. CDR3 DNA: TGTGCCAGCAGGGGGCTGGGGGCGCGAGGATATGGCTACACCTTC.

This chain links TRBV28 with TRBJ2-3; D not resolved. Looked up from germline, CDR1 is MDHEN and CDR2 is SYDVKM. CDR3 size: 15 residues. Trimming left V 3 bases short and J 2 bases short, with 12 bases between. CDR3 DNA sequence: TGTGCCAGCAGTTTTGGCGCGGAGATCACAGATACGCAGTATTTT. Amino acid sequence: CASSFGAEITDTQYF.

Written as DNA, the CDR3 is TGCAGCGTTGAAGATCGAAGAACAGGGACCAAAAACATTCAGTACTTC. It is translated as CSVEDRRTGTKNIQYF. The rearrangement links TRBV29-1 to TRBJ2-4, with D perhaps TRBD1 (6 bases). Germline V lookup: CDR1 SQVTM, CDR2 ANQGSEA. The V end was cut by 0 bases, the J end by 2 bases, with 14 bases between. The CDR3 extends over 16 amino acids.

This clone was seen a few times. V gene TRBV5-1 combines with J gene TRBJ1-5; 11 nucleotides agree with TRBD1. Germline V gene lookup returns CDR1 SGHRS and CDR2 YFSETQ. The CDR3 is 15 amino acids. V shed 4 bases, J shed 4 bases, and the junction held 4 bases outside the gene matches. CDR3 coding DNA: TGCGCCAGCAGCCTAGGACAGGGGGCGAATCAGCCCCAGCATTTT. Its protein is CASSLGQGANQPQHF.

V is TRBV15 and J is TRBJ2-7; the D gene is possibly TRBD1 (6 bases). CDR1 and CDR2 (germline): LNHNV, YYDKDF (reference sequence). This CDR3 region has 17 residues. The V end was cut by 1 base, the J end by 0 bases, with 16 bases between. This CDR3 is CATSRVFGKDSSYEQYF. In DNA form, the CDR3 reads TGTGCCACCAGCAGAGTTTTTGGGAAGGACAGCTCCTACGAGCAGTACTTC.

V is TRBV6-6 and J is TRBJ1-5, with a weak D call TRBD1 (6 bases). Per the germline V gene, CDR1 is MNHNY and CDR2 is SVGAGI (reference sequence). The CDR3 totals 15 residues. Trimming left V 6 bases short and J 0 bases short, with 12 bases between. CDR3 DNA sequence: TGTGCCAGCAGACCCTGGACAGATAGCAATCAGCCCCAGCATTTT. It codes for CASRPWTDSNQPQHF.

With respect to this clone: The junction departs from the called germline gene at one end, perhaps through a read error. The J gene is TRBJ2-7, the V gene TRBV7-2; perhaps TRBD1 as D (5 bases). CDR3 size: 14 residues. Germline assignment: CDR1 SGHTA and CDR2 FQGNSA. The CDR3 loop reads CASTLGGHTYEQYF. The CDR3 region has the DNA TGTGCCAGCACCTTAGGCGGACATACCTACGAGCAGTACTTC.

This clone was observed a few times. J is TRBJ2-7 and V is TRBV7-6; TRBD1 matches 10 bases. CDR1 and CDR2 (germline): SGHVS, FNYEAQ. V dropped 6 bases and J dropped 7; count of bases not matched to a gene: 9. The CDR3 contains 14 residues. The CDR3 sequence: CASSSGTGALEQYF. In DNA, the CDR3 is TGTGCCAGCAGTTCCGGGACAGGGGCGCTGGAGCAGTACTTC.

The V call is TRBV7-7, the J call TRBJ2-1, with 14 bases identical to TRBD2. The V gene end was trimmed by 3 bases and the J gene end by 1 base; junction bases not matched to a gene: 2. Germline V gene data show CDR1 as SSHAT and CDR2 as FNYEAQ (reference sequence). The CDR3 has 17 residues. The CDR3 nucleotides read TGTGCCAGCAGCTTGACTAGCGGGAGGGGTTCCTACAATGAGCAGTTCTTC. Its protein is CASSLTSGRGSYNEQFF.

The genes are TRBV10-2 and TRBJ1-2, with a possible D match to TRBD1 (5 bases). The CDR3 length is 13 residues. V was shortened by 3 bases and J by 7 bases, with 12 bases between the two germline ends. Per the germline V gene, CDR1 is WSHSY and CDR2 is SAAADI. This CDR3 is CASSDGSRAGYTF. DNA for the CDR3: TGCGCCAGCAGTGACGGGAGCAGGGCTGGCTACACCTTC.

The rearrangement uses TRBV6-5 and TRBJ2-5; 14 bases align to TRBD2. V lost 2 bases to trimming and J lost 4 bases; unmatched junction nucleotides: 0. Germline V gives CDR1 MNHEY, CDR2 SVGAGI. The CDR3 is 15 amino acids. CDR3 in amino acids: CASSYGTSGRETQYF. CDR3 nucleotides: TGTGCCAGCAGTTACGGGACTAGCGGGAGAGAGACCCAGTACTTC.

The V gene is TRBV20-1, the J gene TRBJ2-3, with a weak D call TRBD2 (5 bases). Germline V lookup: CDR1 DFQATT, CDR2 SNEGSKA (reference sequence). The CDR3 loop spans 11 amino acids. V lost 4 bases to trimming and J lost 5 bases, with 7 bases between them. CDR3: CSAIGGDTQYF. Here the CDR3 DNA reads TGCAGTGCTATTGGAGGAGATACGCAGTATTTT.

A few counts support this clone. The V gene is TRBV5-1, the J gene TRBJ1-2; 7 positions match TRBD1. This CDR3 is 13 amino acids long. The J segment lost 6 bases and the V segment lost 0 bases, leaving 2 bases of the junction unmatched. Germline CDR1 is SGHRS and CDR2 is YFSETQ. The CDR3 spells CASSLERGHGYTF. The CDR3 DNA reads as TGCGCCAGCAGCTTGGAAAGGGGGCATGGCTACACCTTC.

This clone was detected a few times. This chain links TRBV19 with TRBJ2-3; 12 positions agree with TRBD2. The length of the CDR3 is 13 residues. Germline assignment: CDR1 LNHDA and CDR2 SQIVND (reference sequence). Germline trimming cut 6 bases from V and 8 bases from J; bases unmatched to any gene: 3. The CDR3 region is CASRRLAGATQYF. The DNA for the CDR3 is TGTGCCAGTAGGAGACTAGCGGGAGCTACGCAGTATTTT.

The CDR3 protein is CASSAAPRGNEQFF. DNA for the CDR3: TGTGCCAGCAGTGCAGCTCCTCGGGGGAATGAGCAGTTCTTC. The chain employs TRBV2 and TRBJ2-1; tentatively, D is TRBD2 (6 bases). Trimming removed 4 bases at V and 7 bases at J, with 14 bases between. The CDR3 covers 14 residues. Germline V CDR1 and CDR2: SNHLY, FYNNEI.

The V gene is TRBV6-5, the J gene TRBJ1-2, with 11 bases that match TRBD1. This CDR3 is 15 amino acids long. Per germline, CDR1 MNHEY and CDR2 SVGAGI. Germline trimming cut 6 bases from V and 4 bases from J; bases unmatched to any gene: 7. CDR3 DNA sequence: TGTGCCAGCAGGAGGACCGGGACAGGGGGCTATGGCTACACCTTC. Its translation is CASRRTGTGGYGYTF.

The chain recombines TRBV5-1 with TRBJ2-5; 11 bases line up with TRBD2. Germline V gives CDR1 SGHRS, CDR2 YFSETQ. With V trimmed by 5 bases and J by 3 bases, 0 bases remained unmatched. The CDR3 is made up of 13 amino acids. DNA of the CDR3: TGCGCCAGCAGACTAGCGGGAGAAGAGACCCAGTACTTC. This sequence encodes CASRLAGEETQYF. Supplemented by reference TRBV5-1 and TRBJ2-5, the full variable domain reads KAGVTQTPRYLIKTRGQQVTLSCSPISGHRSVSWYQQTPGQGLQFLFEYFSETQRNKGNFPGRFSGRQFSNSRSEMNVSTLELGDSALYLCASRLAGEETQYFGPGTRLLVL.

CDR3 DNA: TGTGCCACCGCCCCACAGGGGACCTATGGCTACACCTTC. It specifies CATAPQGTYGYTF. This chain uses TRBV10-3 with TRBJ1-2; 7 bases agree with TRBD1. This CDR3 comprises 13 residues. The germline gives CDR1 ENHRY, CDR2 SYGVKD. The V segment lost 10 bases and the J segment 4 bases; nucleotides outside the gene matches: 9.

The CDR3 coding sequence is TGTGCCAGCAGCTTAATCGGGCGGGAGACAGATACGCAGTATTTT. It is translated as CASSLIGRETDTQYF. The chain uses TRBV7-3 and TRBJ2-3; 7 bases map to TRBD2. The length of the CDR3 is 15 residues. The J segment lost 3 bases and the V segment lost 1 base, leaving 4 bases of the junction unmatched. Germline V gene lookup returns CDR1 SGHTA and CDR2 FQGTGA.

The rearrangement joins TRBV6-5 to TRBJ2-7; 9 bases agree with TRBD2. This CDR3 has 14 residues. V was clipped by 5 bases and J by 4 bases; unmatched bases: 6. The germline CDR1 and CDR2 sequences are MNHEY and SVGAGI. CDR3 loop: CASSPASGDYEQYF. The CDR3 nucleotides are TGTGCCAGCAGTCCGGCTAGCGGGGATTACGAGCAGTACTTC.